This TCR beta chain was captured by sequencing in a study of cytomegalovirus exposure and HLA in healthy donors. Notes on the study in general: It was shown in a later analysis that HLA-associated TCR beta chains were more clonally expanded than other, equally common chains. The authors listed some 160 TCR beta chains as cytomegalovirus-associated.

Comments on this clone: What it recognizes is unknown.

Among the donors, all were healthy bone marrow donors. CDR1 SNHLY and CDR2 FYNNEI come from the germline V gene. The CDR3 extends over 16 amino acids. The junction had 10 bases not matched to a gene; V was cut back by 7 bases and J by 2 bases. 13 Jbeta primers and 60 Vbeta primers were used for the PCR. Produced via immunoSEQ multiplex PCR; TCRdb's table is partial and in-frame only. This sample has around 99,000 clones, with roughly 63% found just once. The sequencing input was PBMCs. V usage is TRBV2 and J usage is TRBJ2-3; TRBD2 matches 9 bases. This TCR derives from a woman in her 30s in good health and CMV-seronegative. The CDR3 nucleotides are TGTGCCAGCACGCGGGGGGGAAGGGGTGTCACAGATACGCAGTATTTT. As protein: CASTRGGRGVTDTQYF.